This TCR beta chain was recorded in a study of cytomegalovirus exposure and HLA in healthy donors. Concerning this clone: Its antigen is still unknown.

The study's findings and limits: Sequencing artifact likely explains a cluster of highly shared sequence variants.

Per germline, CDR1 LNHDA and CDR2 SQIVND (reference sequence). After removal of 9 bases from V and 7 bases from J, the junction contained 9 bases not matched to a gene. The CDR3 extends over 12 amino acids. This PCR relied on a set of 60 Vbeta primers and 13 Jbeta primers. Generated by immunoSEQ multiplex PCR, the TCRdb table keeps only in-frame clones and is missing some. In the table there are about 110,000 clones, around three quarters of which are singletons. The clonotype comes from a woman in her thirties in good health and CMV-seronegative. Sample: PBMCs. The chain links TRBV19 to TRBJ2-7; 7 positions match TRBD1. The DNA for the CDR3 is TGTGCCAGCCGACAGGGCCAGCAGGAGCAGTACTTC. Its protein product is CASRQGQQEQYF. Filled out from reference TRBV19 and TRBJ2-7, the complete variable domain reads DGGITQSPKYLFRKEGQNVTLSCEQNLNHDAMYWYRQDPGQGLRLIYYSQIVNDFQKGDIAEGYSVSREKKESFPLTVTSAQKNPTAFYLCASRQGQQEQYFGPGTRLTVT.